The source of this T cell receptor beta chain is a study of shared clonotypes between healthy human individuals. This clone came up once. The table came from immunoSEQ multiplex PCR; TCRdb's copy has only in-frame clones and leaves some out. The sample lists 2 million to 2.5 million clones, about 94% seen once, with roughly 0.13% in the top ten. Trimming took 5 bases from V and 6 from J; bases not matched to a gene: 15. The CDR3 sequence is 16 residues long. Germline CDR1 is SEHNR and CDR2 is FQNEAQ (reference sequence). The origin of this receptor is a man aged 18 to 30 in good health. This sequence joins TRBV7-9 and TRBJ1-2; 7 bases line up with TRBD1. Sequences were obtained from naive CD4+ T cells sorted from blood. The subset was: CD45RA+ positively selected. The CDR3 region is CASSLRQGGVMDGYTF. In DNA, the CDR3 is TGTGCCAGCAGCCTCCGACAGGGAGGAGTGATGGATGGCTACACCTTC.